This TCR beta chain was recorded in a study of OX40 agonist ivuxolimab in advanced cancers. Germline V lookup: CDR1 MGHRA, CDR2 YSYEKL. This CDR3 region has 15 residues. With 5 bases clipped from V and 0 bases from J, the junction kept 6 bases outside the gene matches. Profiling relied on immunoSEQ multiplex PCR, and the TCRdb table lists in-frame clones only, not all of them. The table has some 19,000 clones, under 85% seen once. The receptor comes from an adult with an advanced solid tumor such as melanoma, head and neck, liver or kidney cancer. The sample was CD4+ or CD8+ T cells sorted from blood, taken in a trial of the OX40 agonist ivuxolimab. This rearrangement joins TRBV4-1 to TRBJ2-7; 8 bases agree with TRBD2. CDR3 bases: TGCGCCAGCAGCAGTGACGGGGGGGGCTCCTACGAGCAGTACTTC. Translated: CASSSDGGGSYEQYF.